Listed here are 4 T cell receptor beta chains from one sample, sequenced in a study of T cell repertoires in cytomegalovirus infection. TCRdb itself ran the reads through MiXCR, one entry per CDR3 protein. Of about 490,000 distinct CDR3 sequences in the sample, roughly 29% were seen once. Sequencing was done on a sample of PBMCs. All receptors derive from a human donor in good health (CMV status not recorded). Some clones in this sample may be carry-over from other donors' samples.

The chain links TRBV6-2 or TRBV6-3 to TRBJ2-3; 12 bases match TRBD2. Germline assignment: CDR1 MNHEY and CDR2 SVGEGT. V shed 5 bases, J shed 2 bases, and the junction held 8 bases outside the gene matches. The CDR3 spans 17 residues. The CDR3 protein is CASSPRLAGANTDTQYF. The CDR3 DNA follows: TGTGCCAGCAGTCCTCGACTAGCGGGAGCCAACACAGATACGCAGTATTTT.

This sequence joins TRBV6-2 or TRBV6-3 and TRBJ2-4, with TRBD1 identical over 8 bases. Germline V gene sequence: CDR1 MNHEY, CDR2 SVGEGT. Trimming removed 6 bases from V and 6 bases from J; junction bases left unmatched: 4. The CDR3 covers 13 residues. The CDR3 DNA follows: TGTGCCAGCAGAGACGGACAGGGAAACATTCAGTACTTC. Its protein product is CASRDGQGNIQYF.

V and J are TRBV5-4 and TRBJ2-7; 9 bases are a match to TRBD2. The CDR3 has 16 residues. Germline-derived CDR1 and CDR2 are SGHNT and YYREEE (reference sequence). The trim removed 2 bases at V and 5 bases at J, leaving 11 bases unmatched. In DNA, the CDR3 is TGTGCCAGCAGCTTTCGAACTAGCGGGTTTGTACACGAGCAGTACGTC. Protein: CASSFRTSGFVHEQYV.

This clonotype occurred a few times. The J gene is TRBJ2-3, the V gene TRBV10-3, with 9 bases fitting TRBD2. In germline, CDR1 is ENHRY, CDR2 SYGVKD. This CDR3 is 15 amino acids long. With V trimmed by 8 bases and J by 0 bases, 6 bases remained unmatched. The CDR3 region has the DNA TGTGCCATCGGCCTAGCGGGGTCTAGCACAGATACGCAGTATTTT. Its protein is CAIGLAGSSTDTQYF.